The 21 T cell receptor beta chains reported below all come from one sample, sequenced in a study of T cells expressing NK-cell markers. From the 5' RACE reads, TCRdb lists one entry per CDR3 protein and no DNA. The record lists around 380,000 distinct CDR3 sequences, of which the ten most abundant hold around 11%. The sequenced material came from blood T cells: a sorted CD56 or NKG2C T cell subset, CD4+ or CD8+ T cells, or bulk PBMC T cells (not recorded which). Receptors were obtained from a woman between 50 and 59 years old in good health.

The V call is TRBV4-1, the J call TRBJ2-1; the D call from TCRdb, TRBD2, cannot be confirmed without DNA. The CDR3 consists of 16 residues. Germline V gives CDR1 MGHRA, CDR2 YSYEKL. The CDR3 sequence: CASSQPGLHYNNEQFF.

The rearrangement joins TRBV10-2 to TRBJ2-7; checking the TCRdb D call of TRBD2 is not possible without DNA. The CDR3 spans 14 residues. Germline assignment: CDR1 WSHSY and CDR2 SAAADI. This chain's CDR3 is CASSVYGGAYEQYF.

The rearrangement uses TRBV12-3 or TRBV12-4 and TRBJ1-1; TCRdb gives TRBD1 as the D gene, but with no DNA this cannot be confirmed. This CDR3 has 15 residues. CDR3 sequence reads: CASSSPDRGVNEAFF.

This sequence joins TRBV2 and TRBJ2-2; no DNA is available, so the TRBD1 call from TCRdb remains unchecked. CDR1 and CDR2 from the germline V gene are SNHLY and FYNNEI. The CDR3 is made up of 14 amino acids. Here the CDR3 reads CASSPSGAGGELFF.

The chain carries TRBV4-2 and TRBJ2-2; TCRdb proposes TRBD1, but this gene call is untestable without DNA. Germline V gene data show CDR1 as LGHNA and CDR2 as YNFKEQ. CDR3 size: 14 residues. The CDR3: CASSQDLRGWELFF.

The V and J genes are TRBV20-1 and TRBJ2-1; TCRdb selects TRBD2, and the lack of DNA leaves this call unchecked. Germline V gene sequence: CDR1 DFQATT, CDR2 SNEGSKA (reference sequence). The CDR3 is 17 amino acids. The CDR3 reads CSASTAGGLRSYNEQFF.

The chain recombines TRBV4-2 with TRBJ1-6. Per the germline V gene, CDR1 is LGHNA and CDR2 is YNFKEQ. This CDR3 region has 12 residues. This CDR3 reads CASSQVSRPLHF.

The J gene is TRBJ2-1, the V gene TRBV7-9. Germline CDR1 and CDR2: SEHNR and FQNEAQ (reference sequence). This CDR3 is built from 13 residues. The CDR3 sequence is CASSPAENNEQFF.

The chain uses TRBV20-1 and TRBJ2-7; there is no DNA to check the TCRdb D call of TRBD2. Germline V gene data show CDR1 as DFQATT and CDR2 as SNEGSKA (reference sequence). The CDR3 extends over 15 amino acids. CDR3 protein: CSARALSGAGSEQYF.

The chain couples TRBV10-3 to TRBJ2-7; the D call of TRBD2 rests on TCRdb alone, since no DNA is present to check it. Germline CDR1 is ENHRY and CDR2 is SYGVKD. The CDR3 totals 13 residues. CDR3 sequence: CAISELAEYEQYF.

V gene TRBV12-5 combines with J gene TRBJ2-7; TCRdb reports TRBD1, a call that lacks DNA to check it against. This CDR3 spans 15 amino acids. Germline-derived CDR1 and CDR2 are LGHNT and FRNRAP. CDR3 in amino acids: CASGRTGLESYEQYF.

V and J are TRBV21-1 and TRBJ2-1; TCRdb designates TRBD1, a call that cannot be tested without DNA. TRBV21-1 is a listed pseudogene. CDR3 size: 21 residues. CDR3 sequence: CASSKEGIGTGDQTSYNEQFF.

This rearrangement joins TRBV7-9 to TRBJ2-5. CDR1 and CDR2 (germline): SEHNR, FQNEAQ (reference sequence). CDR3 length: 15 residues. The CDR3 protein is CASSLARWQVETQYF.

This chain links TRBV6-5 with TRBJ2-2; TCRdb outputs TRBD2, but without DNA this stays unchecked. CDR1 MNHEY and CDR2 SVGAGI come from the germline V gene. CDR3 length equals 15 residues. The CDR3 protein is CASRRSGVNTGELFF.

The V and J genes are TRBV7-9 and TRBJ1-1; TCRdb's D call of TRBD1 is untestable without DNA. Per germline, CDR1 SEHNR and CDR2 FQNEAQ (reference sequence). The CDR3 runs 15 residues. The CDR3: CASSLVGHANTEAFF.

This chain connects TRBV6-1 to TRBJ2-1; TCRdb lists TRBD2, though no DNA is available to test this call. The CDR3 consists of 18 residues. Germline V CDR1 and CDR2: MNHNS, SASEGT. CDR3 region: CASSEALIGSGSDSEQFF.

The CDR3 sequence is CASRHGTGQETYGYTF. The chain is built from TRBV5-1 and TRBJ1-2; with no DNA, the TCRdb D assignment of TRBD1 cannot be verified. CDR1 SGHRS and CDR2 YFSETQ come from the germline V gene. This CDR3 is built from 16 residues.

The chain combines TRBV12-3 or TRBV12-4 with TRBJ2-7; TCRdb outputs TRBD2, but without DNA this stays unchecked. The CDR3 is 15 residues long. The CDR3 sequence is CASSFPSGKGYEQYF.

This chain links TRBV10-3 with TRBJ2-5. CDR1 is ENHRY, CDR2 SYGVKD, per germline. This CDR3 is 11 amino acids long. CDR3 region: CATKMGETQYF.

J is TRBJ1-4 and V is TRBV29-1; TCRdb picks TRBD1, but there is no DNA to check that call. The length of the CDR3 is 14 residues. Germline CDR1 is SQVTM and CDR2 is ANQGSEA. This CDR3 is CSVLQGRTNEKLFF.

The rearrangement joins TRBV7-9 to TRBJ2-7; as DNA is missing, the TRBD1 call by TCRdb cannot be tested. CDR1 is SEHNR, CDR2 FQNEAQ, per germline (reference sequence). The CDR3 sequence is 16 residues long. CDR3 sequence reads: CASSLSKGQTHYEQYF.